The 6 T cell receptor beta chains presented below share a single source sample, sequenced in a study of blood T cell repertoires in COVID-19 (dated by TCRdb to 2020 to 2022). Receptors were amplified or captured by the immunoSEQ multiplex PCR assay. The clones in this table, taken by TCRdb from immuneACCESS, are in-frame only. Not every clone is retained; where verified, under half of the shortfall comes from an unresolved V gene, and the cause of the rest is unknown. For this sample the table gives 85,000 to 130,000 clones, of which less than 80% were detected only once. The top ten clones comprise more than 5.5% of the sample. The material sequenced was peripheral blood. These receptors originate from a man older than 75 with COVID-19, enrolled during active disease.

J is TRBJ2-3 and V is TRBV7-2; D perhaps matches TRBD2 (5 bases). The germline V gene encodes CDR1 SGHTA and CDR2 FQGNSA. Trimming left V 1 base short and J 6 bases short, with 8 bases between. The CDR3 runs to 13 residues. The CDR3 here is CASSLERRDTQYF. CDR3 sequence (DNA): TGTGCCAGCAGCTTAGAAAGGAGGGATACGCAGTATTTT.

The chain carries TRBV9 and TRBJ2-2; D is uncertain. V lost 4 bases and J lost 1, with 11 bases in between. CDR3 length: 15 amino acids. Germline assignment: CDR1 SGDLS and CDR2 YYNGEE. CDR3 sequence reads: CASSLSPGNTGELFF. In nucleotides, the CDR3 is TGTGCCAGCAGCCTTTCCCCGGGGAACACCGGGGAGCTGTTTTTT.

The V gene is TRBV5-1, the J gene TRBJ2-1; D might be TRBD2 (6 bases). The germline V gene encodes CDR1 SGHRS and CDR2 YFSETQ. The length of the CDR3 is 16 residues. Trimming took off 0 bases at V and 7 bases at J, with 17 bases between the two ends. The CDR3 DNA reads as TGCGCCAGCAGCTTGGATCCACTAGCTGGATCAAATGAGCAGTTCTTC. As protein: CASSLDPLAGSNEQFF.

V is TRBV23-1 and J is TRBJ1-4; unclear D gene. TRBV23-1 is classed as an ORF, of uncertain function. V lost 0 bases and J lost 4, with 15 bases in between. The CDR3 is 17 residues long. The CDR3 is CASSQSGAPNFNEKLFF. The CDR3 region has the DNA TGCGCCAGCAGTCAATCTGGAGCACCGAATTTTAATGAAAAACTGTTTTTT.

This chain links TRBV7-8 with TRBJ2-5; D is perhaps TRBD2 (6 bases). Trimming pared 1 base from V and 1 base from J, leaving 10 bases between. This CDR3 spans 15 amino acids. Germline V gene lookup returns CDR1 SGHVS and CDR2 FQNEAQ. DNA for the CDR3: TGTGCCAGCAGCTTAGTCATCGGGAGCCAAGAGACCCAGTACTTC. The encoded protein is CASSLVIGSQETQYF.

The V gene is TRBV9, the J gene TRBJ2-1; TRBD2 matches at 13 bases. CDR3 length equals 13 residues. The germline V gene has CDR1 SGDLS and CDR2 YYNGEE. V lost 3 bases to trimming and J lost 10 bases; unmatched junction nucleotides: 1. The CDR3: CASSGGLAGEQFF. The CDR3 DNA reads TGTGCCAGCAGCGGGGGACTAGCGGGGGAGCAGTTCTTC.